Described below is a single TCR beta chain sequence and its context. Its antigen remains unidentified. It was CD45RO-negative cells, positively selected for CCR7, that made up naive CD8 cells, with terminally differentiated effector memory CD45RA+ cells excluded. The data were obtained in a study of shared clonotypes between healthy human individuals. Study-level findings and limits: A handful of donors shared around 5% of their naive CD4 clonotypes. The rarefaction results pointed to incomplete sorted-subset sequencing despite large depth.

The repertoire was sequenced with immunoSEQ multiplex PCR; TCRdb's copy has only in-frame clones and lacks some. The sample lists approximately 2,200,000 clones, about 92% occurring once. V gave up 5 bases and J gave up 3 bases; unmatched junction bases: 9. Germline V gene sequence: CDR1 SGHAT, CDR2 FQNNGV. The CDR3 runs 16 residues. The sequence was collected from a man between 18 and 35 years old in good health. Some clones in this sample may be carry-over from other donors' samples. Sequencing was done on a sample of naive CD8+ T cells from PBMCs. The chain joins TRBV11-2 to TRBJ2-1; 8 bases agree with TRBD2. The CDR3 DNA follows: TGTGCCAGCAGCGCCACTAGCGGATCTGTCTACAATGAGCAGTTCTTC. Its translation: CASSATSGSVYNEQFF. Variable domain in full (rest from reference TRBV11-2 and TRBJ2-1): EAGVAQSPRYKIIEKRQSVAFWCNPISGHATLYWYQQILGQGPKLLIQFQNNGVVDDSQLPKDRFSAERLKGVDSTLKIQPAKLEDSAVYLCASSATSGSVYNEQFFGPGTRLTVL.